Each of the 17 T cell receptor beta chains below was sequenced from the same sample in a study of molecular identifiers for immune sequencing clone quantification. TCRdb fed the PCR reads into MiXCR, producing one record per CDR3 protein. The sample gives hundreds of thousands of distinct CDR3 sequences, roughly 27% of which show up once; about 0.78% is in the top ten. Sequences were obtained from naive CD8+ T cells from blood, with Jurkat cell RNA spiked in. Noted subset: FACS-sorted CD8+CD4-CCR7+CD45RA+ naive T cells. The receptors were gathered from a human donor in good health. Some libraries in this study had Jurkat cell RNA spiked in.

This clonotype showed up just a few times. This rearrangement joins TRBV20-1 to TRBJ2-2; 7 bases fit TRBD1. This CDR3 contains 19 residues. V lost 0 bases, J lost 0 bases, and 13 bases stayed unmatched. CDR1 DFQATT and CDR2 SNEGSKA come from the germline V gene (reference sequence). In DNA form, the CDR3 reads TGCAGTGCTAGAGATTTGCCGGGACAGAGGACTTCGAACACCGGGGAGCTGTTTTTT. The encoded protein is CSARDLPGQRTSNTGELFF.

This clonotype occurred many times. This chain links TRBV5-5 with TRBJ1-1; D gene uncertain. CDR3 size: 14 residues. V dropped 0 bases and J dropped 4 bases, with 10 bases sitting between them. Germline V gene lookup returns CDR1 SGHKS and CDR2 YYEKEE (reference sequence). The CDR3, as DNA: TGTGCCAGCAGCTTGGCGCCCGGCAGCACTGAAGCTTTCTTT. It encodes CASSLAPGSTEAFF.

This clonotype was detected many times. This chain joins TRBV19 and TRBJ2-1; D tentatively fits TRBD1 or TRBD2 (5 bases each). The germline V gene encodes CDR1 LNHDA and CDR2 SQIVND (reference sequence). The CDR3 sequence is 14 residues long. Trimming cost V 8 bases and J 5 bases, with 16 bases left between them. The CDR3 sequence is CASALGDWDNEQFF. The CDR3 DNA reads as TGTGCCAGTGCCCTGGGGGATTGGGACAATGAGCAGTTCTTC. Supplemented by reference TRBV19 and TRBJ2-1, the full variable domain reads DGGITQSPKYLFRKEGQNVTLSCEQNLNHDAMYWYRQDPGQGLRLIYYSQIVNDFQKGDIAEGYSVSREKKESFPLTVTSAQKNPTAFYLCASALGDWDNEQFFGPGTRLTVL.

This clonotype came up a few times. The chain is built from TRBV19 and TRBJ2-7, with D possibly TRBD2 on 7 matching bases. Trimming shortened V by 5 bases and J by 4 bases, and 15 bases separated the two germline ends. CDR1 and CDR2 (germline): LNHDA, SQIVND (reference sequence). CDR3 length equals 14 residues. This CDR3 is CASSGRGRAYEQYF. The DNA of the CDR3 is TGTGCCAGTAGTGGGCGGGGGCGCGCTTACGAGCAGTACTTC.

This clonotype was recorded a few times. This rearrangement joins TRBV28 to TRBJ1-4; D is unresolved. CDR3 length: 16 amino acids. Trimming removed 3 bases at V and 5 bases at J, with 16 bases between. Germline loops: CDR1 MDHEN, CDR2 SYDVKM. Written as DNA, the CDR3 is TGTGCCAGCAGTTTTGGGCTCGGGCAGTTGAATGAAAAACTGTTTTTT. Protein sequence: CASSFGLGQLNEKLFF.

This clonotype was found many times. This sequence joins TRBV7-9 and TRBJ1-5; D call uncertain. There are 14 residues in the CDR3. Germline V CDR1 and CDR2: SEHNR, FQNEAQ (reference sequence). V was cut by 4 bases and J by 0 bases, with 7 bases left in between. The DNA for the CDR3 is TGTGCCAGCAGCTCGGGGATTAGCAATCAGCCCCAGCATTTT. As protein: CASSSGISNQPQHF.

This clonotype has a handful of counts. The rearrangement links TRBV7-9 to TRBJ2-1, with D perhaps matching TRBD2 (6 bases). Trimming pared 4 bases from V and 8 bases from J, leaving 18 bases between. This CDR3 is 15 amino acids long. Germline values: CDR1 SEHNR, CDR2 FQNEAQ (reference sequence). Written as DNA, the CDR3 is TGTGCCAGCAGCTCCACCCCTAGTAGCGGACATGAGCAGTTCTTC. It yields the protein CASSSTPSSGHEQFF.

The rearrangement joins TRBV30 to TRBJ1-1; D is undetermined. The CDR3 is 13 residues long. Trimming took off 4 bases at V and 2 bases at J, with 11 bases between the two ends. Germline V gene lookup returns CDR1 GTSNPN and CDR2 SVGIG (reference sequence). CDR3: CAWTRAINTEAFF. Written as DNA, the CDR3 is TGTGCCTGGACGCGAGCCATAAACACTGAAGCTTTCTTT.

This chain connects TRBV9 to TRBJ2-3, with 12 bases that match TRBD2. The CDR3 extends over 17 amino acids. J gave up 2 bases and V 4 bases, and 8 bases lay outside the gene matches. Germline V gene data show CDR1 as SGDLS and CDR2 as YYNGEE. This chain's CDR3 is CASSMGLAGDITDTQYF. Here the CDR3 DNA reads TGTGCCAGCAGCATGGGACTAGCGGGCGATATCACAGATACGCAGTATTTT.

Turning to this clonotype: A much larger clone lies one base from this, so it may be a read error. The genes are TRBV6-5 and TRBJ2-3, with D perhaps TRBD2 (6 bases). Germline values: CDR1 MNHEY, CDR2 SVGAGI. The CDR3 is 17 amino acids. Trimming pared 8 bases from V and 2 bases from J, leaving 23 bases between. CDR3 coding DNA: TGTGCCAGCTCCATTACGGACGGGCGGGGAGACACAGATACGCAGTATTTT. This sequence encodes CASSITDGRGDTDTQYF.

Comment on this clonotype: At one end the junction does not follow the germline gene, possibly because of a read error. The rearrangement uses TRBV13 and TRBJ2-7; 7 nucleotides agree with TRBD1. CDR3 size: 15 residues. Germline values: CDR1 PRHDT, CDR2 FYEKMQ (reference sequence). The CDR3 coding sequence is TGTGCCAGCAGCCCTGGGACAGTCCCATCCTACGAGCGGTACTTC. It specifies CASSPGTVPSYERYF.

This clonotype was detected only a few times. The chain couples TRBV28 to TRBJ2-7; 9 nucleotides match TRBD2. This CDR3 spans 19 amino acids. Germline V gene data show CDR1 as MDHEN and CDR2 as SYDVKM. With 3 bases clipped from V and 5 bases from J, the junction kept 20 bases outside the gene matches. The CDR3 bases are TGTGCCAGCAGTTTGCACCGCCCGGGGGTCCTAGCGGGAACCCACGAGCAGTACTTC. Translating gives CASSLHRPGVLAGTHEQYF.

Remarks on this clonotype: This sequence may be a read error, since a much larger clone differs from it by one base. The rearrangement links TRBV6-2 or TRBV6-3 to TRBJ1-1; tentatively, D is TRBD1 (5 bases). The germline V gene encodes CDR1 MNHEY and CDR2 SVGEGT. The CDR3 spans 13 residues. CDR3 in DNA: TGTGCCAGTCCCTGGGACGAGAAAGATGAAGTTTTCTTT. This sequence encodes CASPWDEKDEVFF.

The chain recombines TRBV12-3 or TRBV12-4 with TRBJ1-4, with D perhaps matching TRBD1 (6 bases). V dropped 3 bases and J dropped 4 bases, with 24 bases sitting between them. This CDR3 region has 19 residues. The CDR3 reads CASSFGERGWEIDNEKLFF. DNA for the CDR3: TGTGCCAGCAGTTTCGGAGAAAGGGGGTGGGAAATCGATAATGAAAAACTGTTTTTT.

As regards this clonotype: The junction differs from germline at one of its ends, possibly a read error. This rearrangement joins TRBV6-5 to TRBJ2-5, with D unresolved. The CDR3 spans 13 residues. Germline CDR1 and CDR2: MNHEY and SVGAGI. In nucleotides, the CDR3 is TGTGCCAGCAGTTTGAGAGAGCAAGAGACCCAGCACTTC. This encodes CASSLREQETQHF.

At least ten counts were recorded for this clonotype. CDR3 amino acids: CASSQDGSRRPTDTQYF. The CDR3, as DNA: TGTGCCAGCAGCCAAGACGGATCGAGGAGGCCCACAGATACGCAGTATTTT. The chain joins TRBV14 to TRBJ2-3; tentatively, D is TRBD2 (5 bases). Between the trimmed V and J ends, which lost 0 bases and 2 bases, there was a span of 15 bases. The CDR3 covers 17 residues. Germline assignment: CDR1 SGHDN and CDR2 FVKESK.

This clonotype was counted between two and nine times. At one boundary the junction diverges from the germline segment, which might be a read error. This rearrangement joins TRBV5-6 to TRBJ2-3, with D perhaps assigned TRBD1 or TRBD2 (5 bases each). The CDR3 sequence is 16 residues long. Germline V gene sequence: CDR1 SGHDT, CDR2 YYEEEE. CDR3 loop: CASGFSWDAHEDTQYF. In nucleotides, the CDR3 is TGTGCCAGCGGCTTTAGTTGGGACGCGCACGAAGATACGCAGTATTTT.